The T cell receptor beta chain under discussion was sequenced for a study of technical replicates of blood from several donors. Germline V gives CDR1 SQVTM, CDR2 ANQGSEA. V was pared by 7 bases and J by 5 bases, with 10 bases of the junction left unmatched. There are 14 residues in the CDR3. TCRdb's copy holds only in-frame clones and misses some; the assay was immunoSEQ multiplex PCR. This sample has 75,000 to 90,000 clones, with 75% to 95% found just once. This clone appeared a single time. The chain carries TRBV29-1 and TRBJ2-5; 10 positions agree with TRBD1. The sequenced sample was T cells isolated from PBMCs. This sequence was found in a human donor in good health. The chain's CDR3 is CSALDRGRVETQYF. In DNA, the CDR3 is TGCAGCGCCCTAGACAGGGGGCGTGTGGAGACCCAGTACTTC.